The sequence of this T cell receptor beta chain was determined in a study of cytomegalovirus exposure and HLA in healthy donors. Notes on the study in general: Reports credit the classifier with highly specific, highly sensitive diagnosis of cytomegalovirus status. A later analysis linked a missense variant in DCLRE1C to the trimming of TCR beta V and J genes. In an earlier analysis, about 87% or about 30%: the productive usage of most TCR beta V segments.

13 Jbeta primers and 60 Vbeta primers were used for the PCR. Using immunoSEQ multiplex PCR, the repertoire was profiled, and TCRdb retains in-frame clones only, with some absent. The repertoire consists of roughly 150,000 clones, with 70% to 85% occurring once and the leading ten covering under 7.5%. Germline values: CDR1 SGHTA, CDR2 FQGNSA. The V and J ends lost 1 base and 11 bases, in that order; junction bases with no gene match: 3. This CDR3 has 12 amino acids. Concerning this clone itself: What it recognizes is unknown.

The clonotype comes from a woman aged 45-65 years in good health and CMV-seropositive. This chain connects TRBV7-2 to TRBJ1-1, with 8 bases lining up with TRBD1. The sample was PBMCs. The DNA for the CDR3 is TGTGCCAGCAGCTTAGGACAGGGGAAGGCTTTCTTT. Its translation: CASSLGQGKAFF.